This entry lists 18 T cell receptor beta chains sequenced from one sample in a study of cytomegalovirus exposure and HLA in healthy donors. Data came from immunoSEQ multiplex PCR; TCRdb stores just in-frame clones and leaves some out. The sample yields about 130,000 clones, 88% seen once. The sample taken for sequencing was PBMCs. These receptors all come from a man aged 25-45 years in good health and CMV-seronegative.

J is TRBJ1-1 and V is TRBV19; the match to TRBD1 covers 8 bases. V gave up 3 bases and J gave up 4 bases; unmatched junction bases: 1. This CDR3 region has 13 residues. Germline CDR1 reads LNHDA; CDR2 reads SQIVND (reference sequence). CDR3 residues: CASSITGGTEAFF. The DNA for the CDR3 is TGTGCCAGTAGTATTACAGGGGGCACTGAAGCTTTCTTT.

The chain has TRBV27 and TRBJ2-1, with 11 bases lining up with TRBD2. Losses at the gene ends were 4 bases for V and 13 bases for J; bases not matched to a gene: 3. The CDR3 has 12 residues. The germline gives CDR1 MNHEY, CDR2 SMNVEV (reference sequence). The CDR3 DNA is TGTGCCAGCAGTTATAGCGGGAGGGCCCAGTTCTTC. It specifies CASSYSGRAQFF.

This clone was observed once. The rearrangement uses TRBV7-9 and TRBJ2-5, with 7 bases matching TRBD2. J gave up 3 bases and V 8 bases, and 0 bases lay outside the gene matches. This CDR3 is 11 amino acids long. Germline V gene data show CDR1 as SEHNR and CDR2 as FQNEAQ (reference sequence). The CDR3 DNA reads TGTGCCAGCGGGAGGGAAGAGACCCAGTACTTC. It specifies CASGREETQYF.

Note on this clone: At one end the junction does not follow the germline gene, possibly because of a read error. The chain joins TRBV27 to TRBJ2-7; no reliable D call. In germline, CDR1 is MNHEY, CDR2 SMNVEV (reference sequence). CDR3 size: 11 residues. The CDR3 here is CASSLGQVRFF. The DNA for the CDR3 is TGTGCCAGCAGTTTAGGGCAGGTGCGATTCTTC.

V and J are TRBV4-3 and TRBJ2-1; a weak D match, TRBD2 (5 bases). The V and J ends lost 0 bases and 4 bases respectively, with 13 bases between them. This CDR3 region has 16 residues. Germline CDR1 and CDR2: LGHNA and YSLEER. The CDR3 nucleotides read TGCGCCAGCAGCCAAGATCTAACTAGGCATTACAATGAGCAGTTCTTC. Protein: CASSQDLTRHYNEQFF.

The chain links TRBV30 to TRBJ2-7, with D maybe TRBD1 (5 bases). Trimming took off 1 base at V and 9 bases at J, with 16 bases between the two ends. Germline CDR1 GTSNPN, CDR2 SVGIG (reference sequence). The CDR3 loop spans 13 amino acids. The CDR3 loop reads CAWSDSSAQGQYF. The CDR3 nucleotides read TGTGCCTGGAGTGACTCTTCTGCCCAGGGGCAGTACTTC.

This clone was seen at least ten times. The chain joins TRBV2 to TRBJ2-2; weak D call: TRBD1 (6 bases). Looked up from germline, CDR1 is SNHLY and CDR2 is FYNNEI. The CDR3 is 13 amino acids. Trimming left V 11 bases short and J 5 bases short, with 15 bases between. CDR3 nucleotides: TGTGCCGGAGCCGAACAGGGTACCGGGGAGCTGTTTTTT. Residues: CAGAEQGTGELFF. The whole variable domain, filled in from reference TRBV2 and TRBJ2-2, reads EPEVTQTPSHQVTQMGQEVILRCVPISNHLYFYWYRQILGQKVEFLVSFYNNEISEKSEIFDDQFSVERPDGSNFTLKIRSTKLEDSAMYFCAGAEQGTGELFFGEGSRLTVL.

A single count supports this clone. CDR3: CASSLDGGAQETQYF. The CDR3 bases are TGCGCCAGCAGCTTGGATGGAGGGGCCCAAGAGACCCAGTACTTC. This chain links TRBV5-1 with TRBJ2-5; a possible D gene is TRBD2 (6 bases). CDR1 and CDR2 from the germline V gene are SGHRS and YFSETQ. The CDR3 sequence is 15 residues long. V was trimmed by 0 bases and J by 1 base, leaving 10 bases between them.

The CDR3 loop is CASSEGWTAGGSGETQYF. The CDR3, as DNA: TGTGCCAGCAGTGAAGGCTGGACGGCGGGAGGGTCGGGAGAGACCCAGTACTTC. This chain joins TRBV2 and TRBJ2-5, with 9 positions matching TRBD2. Unmatched junction bases numbered 13, after V lost 1 base and J lost 4 bases. This CDR3 has 18 residues. Looked up from germline, CDR1 is SNHLY and CDR2 is FYNNEI.

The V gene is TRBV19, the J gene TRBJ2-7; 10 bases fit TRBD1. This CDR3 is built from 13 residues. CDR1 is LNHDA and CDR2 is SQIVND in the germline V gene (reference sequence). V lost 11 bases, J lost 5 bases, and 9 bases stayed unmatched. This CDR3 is CAVQTGGSDEQYF. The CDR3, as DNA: TGTGCCGTCCAGACAGGGGGCTCTGACGAGCAGTACTTC.

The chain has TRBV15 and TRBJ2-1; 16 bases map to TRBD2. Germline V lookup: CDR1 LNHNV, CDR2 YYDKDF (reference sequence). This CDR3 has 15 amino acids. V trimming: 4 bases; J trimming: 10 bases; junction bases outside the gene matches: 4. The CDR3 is CATSKGLAGGGEQFF. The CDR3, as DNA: TGTGCCACCAGCAAGGGACTAGCGGGAGGGGGGGAGCAGTTCTTC.

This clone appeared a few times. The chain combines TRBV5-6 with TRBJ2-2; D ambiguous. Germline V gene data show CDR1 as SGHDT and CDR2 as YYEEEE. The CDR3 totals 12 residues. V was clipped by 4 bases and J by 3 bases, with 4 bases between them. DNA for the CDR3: TGTGCCAGCAGCCGTGACACCGGGGAGCTGTTTTTT. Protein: CASSRDTGELFF.

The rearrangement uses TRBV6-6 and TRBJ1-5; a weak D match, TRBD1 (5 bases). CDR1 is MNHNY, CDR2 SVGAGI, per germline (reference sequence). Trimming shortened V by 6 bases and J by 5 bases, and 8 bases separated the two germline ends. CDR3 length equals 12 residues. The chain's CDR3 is CASRKQDQPQHF. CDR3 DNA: TGTGCCAGCAGGAAACAGGATCAGCCCCAGCATTTT.

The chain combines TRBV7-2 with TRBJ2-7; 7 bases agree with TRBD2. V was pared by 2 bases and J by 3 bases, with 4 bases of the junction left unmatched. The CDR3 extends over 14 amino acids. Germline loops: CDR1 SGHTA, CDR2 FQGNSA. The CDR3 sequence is CASSLPSGSYEQYF. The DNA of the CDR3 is TGTGCCAGCAGCTTACCTAGCGGAAGCTACGAGCAGTACTTC. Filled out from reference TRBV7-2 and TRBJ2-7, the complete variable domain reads GAGVSQSPSNKVTEKGKDVELRCDPISGHTALYWYRQSLGQGLEFLIYFQGNSAPDKSGLPSDRFSAERTGGSVSTLTIQRTQQEDSAVYLCASSLPSGSYEQYFGPGTRLTVT.

CDR3 coding DNA: TGTGCCAGCAGCCGGGGACTAGCGGGTGCTGGGGCCAACGTCCTGACTTTC. It translates to CASSRGLAGAGANVLTF. The J gene is TRBJ2-6, the V gene TRBV7-9; 12 positions agree with TRBD2. The CDR3 runs 17 residues. CDR1 and CDR2 (germline): SEHNR, FQNEAQ (reference sequence). Trimming removed 5 bases from V and 2 bases from J; junction bases left unmatched: 4. Full variable domain (rest looked up from reference TRBV7-9 and TRBJ2-6): DTGVSQNPRHKITKRGQNVTFRCDPISEHNRLYWYRQTLGQGPEFLTYFQNEAQLEKSRLLSDRFSAERPKGSFSTLEIQRTEQGDSAMYLCASSRGLAGAGANVLTFGAGSRLTVL.

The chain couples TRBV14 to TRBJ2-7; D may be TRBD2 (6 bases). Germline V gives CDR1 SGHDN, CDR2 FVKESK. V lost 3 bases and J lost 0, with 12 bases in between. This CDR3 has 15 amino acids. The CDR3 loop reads CASSHPGLGSYEQYF. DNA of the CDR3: TGTGCCAGCAGCCATCCGGGACTGGGCTCCTACGAGCAGTACTTC.

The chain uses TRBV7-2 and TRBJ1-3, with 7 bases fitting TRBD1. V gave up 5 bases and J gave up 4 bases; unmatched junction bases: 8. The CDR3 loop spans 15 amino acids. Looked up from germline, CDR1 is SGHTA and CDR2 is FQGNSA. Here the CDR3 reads CASSPTGTAGNTIYF. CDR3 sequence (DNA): TGTGCCAGCAGCCCAACCGGGACAGCCGGAAACACCATATATTTT. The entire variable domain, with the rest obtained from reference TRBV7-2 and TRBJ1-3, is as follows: GAGVSQSPSNKVTEKGKDVELRCDPISGHTALYWYRQSLGQGLEFLIYFQGNSAPDKSGLPSDRFSAERTGGSVSTLTIQRTQQEDSAVYLCASSPTGTAGNTIYFGEGSWLTVV.

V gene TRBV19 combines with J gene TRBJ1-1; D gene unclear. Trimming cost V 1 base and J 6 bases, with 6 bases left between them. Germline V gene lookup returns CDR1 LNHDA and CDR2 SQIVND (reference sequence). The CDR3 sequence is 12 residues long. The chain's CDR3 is CASSIAGAEAFF. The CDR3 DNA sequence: TGTGCCAGTAGTATAGCCGGTGCTGAAGCTTTCTTT.